Listed here are 22 T cell receptor beta chains from one sample, sequenced in a study of human T cells and chemical hapten exposure. TCRdb called the RACE reads again in MiXCR, with one record for every CDR3 protein. In the table there are about 120,000 distinct CDR3 sequences, approximately 13% of which are singletons. Noted time point: pre-sensitization, week 0. Sample treatment: therapeutic diphenylcyclopropenone sensitization with weekly scalp DPC. The source material was whole blood, sampled in connection with sensitization to the hapten diphenylcyclopropenone (DPC). These receptors all come from a young woman with alopecia areata. Some clones in this sample may be carry-over from other donors' samples.

The CDR3 nucleotides are TGTGCCAGCTCACCAGGCCTGGCCCCCTTCTCTGGAAACACCATATATTTT. Translated, it gives CASSPGLAPFSGNTIYF. The chain employs TRBV18 and TRBJ1-3; unclear D gene. Germline loops: CDR1 KGHSH, CDR2 LQKENI. Trimming pared 2 bases from V and 0 bases from J, leaving 14 bases between. The CDR3 totals 17 residues.

This clonotype was found many times. The V call is TRBV29-1, the J call TRBJ2-2; D is perhaps TRBD1 (7 bases). Germline V lookup: CDR1 SQVTM, CDR2 ANQGSEA. V lost 2 bases, J lost 7 bases, and 14 bases lay in between. This CDR3 has 14 amino acids. The CDR3 loop reads CSVEPGRTGGELFF. CDR3 in DNA: TGCAGCGTTGAACCGGGGAGGACAGGCGGGGAGCTGTTTTTT.

Comments on this clonotype: At one of its ends the junction is not consistent with the germline gene, which may arise from a read error. The gene calls are TRBV20-1 and TRBJ1-1; D is undetermined. Per the germline V gene, CDR1 is DFQATT and CDR2 is SNEGSKA (reference sequence). The CDR3 is made up of 16 amino acids. The DNA of the CDR3 is TGCAGTGCTAGAGTGGGCGGCAGGAATTTGAAGACTGAAGCTTTCTTT. Amino acid sequence: CSARVGGRNLKTEAFF.

The genes are TRBV7-6 and TRBJ2-7, with 11 bases aligning to TRBD2. CDR1 SGHVS and CDR2 FNYEAQ come from the germline V gene. The V gene end was trimmed by 2 bases and the J gene end by 2 bases; junction bases not matched to a gene: 5. CDR3 length: 16 amino acids. In nucleotides, the CDR3 is TGTGCCAGCAGCTTACCGGGACTAGCGGCGACCTACGAGCAGTACTTC. Protein product: CASSLPGLAATYEQYF.

The chain links TRBV6-1 to TRBJ2-2; D unclear. Trimming shortened V by 6 bases and J by 3 bases, and 11 bases separated the two germline ends. The CDR3 covers 14 residues. The germline V gene has CDR1 MNHNS and CDR2 SASEGT. CDR3 amino acids: CASRTDGYTGELFF. The CDR3 coding sequence is TGTGCCAGCAGGACGGACGGCTACACCGGGGAGCTGTTTTTT.

The chain carries TRBV15 and TRBJ1-6; D call uncertain. The CDR3 sequence is 17 residues long. CDR1 and CDR2 from the germline V gene are LNHNV and YYDKDF (reference sequence). Trimming cost V 1 base and J 3 bases, with 13 bases left between them. The CDR3 region is CATSRAPPGLYNSPLHF. CDR3 coding DNA: TGTGCCACCAGCAGAGCTCCCCCGGGCCTCTATAATTCACCCCTCCACTTT. Together with reference TRBV15 and TRBJ1-6, the CDR3 gives the full variable domain: DAMVIQNPRYQVTQFGKPVTLSCSQTLNHNVMYWYQQKSSQAPKLLFHYYDKDFNNEADTPDNFQSRRPNTSFCFLDIRSPGLGDTAMYLCATSRAPPGLYNSPLHFGNGTRLTVT.

In its sample, this clonotype was seen many times. The CDR3 region is CASSDRQLAKNIQYF. The DNA for the CDR3 is TGTGCCAGCAGCGACCGACAGCTAGCCAAAAACATTCAGTACTTC. The genes are TRBV7-2 and TRBJ2-4, with D possibly matching TRBD1 (5 bases). Trimming shortened V by 5 bases and J by 0 bases, and 11 bases separated the two germline ends. This CDR3 is 15 amino acids long. Germline CDR1 SGHTA, CDR2 FQGNSA.

The chain carries TRBV29-1 and TRBJ2-2, with D possibly TRBD2 on 5 matching bases. The CDR3 spans 15 residues. Trimming pared 1 base from V and 1 base from J, leaving 10 bases between. CDR1 is SQVTM and CDR2 is ANQGSEA in the germline V gene. CDR3 sequence reads: CSVEVGELNTGELFF. Written as DNA, the CDR3 is TGCAGCGTTGAAGTGGGAGAATTGAACACCGGGGAGCTGTTTTTT.

J is TRBJ1-5 and V is TRBV19; D not resolved. The CDR3 extends over 14 amino acids. From germline, CDR1 is LNHDA and CDR2 SQIVND (reference sequence). Trimming shortened V by 5 bases and J by 0 bases, and 8 bases separated the two germline ends. This CDR3 is CASSRGRSNQPQHF. CDR3 in DNA: TGTGCCAGTAGTCGGGGTCGTAGCAATCAGCCCCAGCATTTT.

Note on this clonotype: A much bigger clone sits one base away, suggesting this may be a read error. This rearrangement joins TRBV28 to TRBJ1-4; D remains ambiguous. There are 14 residues in the CDR3. Germline-derived CDR1 and CDR2 are MDHEN and SYDVKM. The CDR3 DNA reads TGTACCAGCAGACCCCGGAGCGGACGCGAAAAACTGTTTTTT. Its translation: CTSRPRSGREKLFF.

At least ten counts were recorded for this clonotype. The chain joins TRBV7-6 to TRBJ1-6, with unresolved D. Germline V gene data show CDR1 as SGHVS and CDR2 as FNYEAQ. The CDR3 spans 13 residues. V lost 2 bases and J 10 bases, leaving 9 bases between the germline ends. In DNA, the CDR3 is TGTGCCAGCAGCTTATTAGGTACCTCACCCCTCCACTTT. As protein: CASSLLGTSPLHF.

In this sample, this clonotype turned up a few times. The chain carries TRBV10-3 and TRBJ2-1, with D unclear. Trimming pared 5 bases from V and 8 bases from J, leaving 16 bases between. The CDR3 extends over 14 amino acids. CDR1 is ENHRY, CDR2 SYGVKD, per germline. CDR3 sequence reads: CAISPQSLVDEQFF. CDR3 nucleotides: TGTGCCATCAGTCCACAGTCGTTGGTCGATGAGCAGTTCTTC.

This sequence joins TRBV4-3 and TRBJ1-4; D is perhaps TRBD1 (5 bases). CDR3 length: 14 residues. V lost 4 bases and J 7 bases, leaving 13 bases between the germline ends. The V gene's germline CDR1 is LGHNA and CDR2 YSLEER. CDR3 residues: CASSPEWQGEKLFF. In DNA, the CDR3 is TGCGCCAGCAGCCCGGAATGGCAGGGTGAAAAACTGTTTTTT.

As for this clonotype: The conserved closing phenylalanine or tryptophan is absent in this CDR3, likely reflecting a read error. The J gene is TRBJ2-1, the V gene TRBV20-1; 11 bases line up with TRBD2. This CDR3 is 18 amino acids long. V dropped 3 bases and J dropped 6; count of bases not matched to a gene: 16. Looked up from germline, CDR1 is DFQATT and CDR2 is SNEGSKA (reference sequence). Written as DNA, the CDR3 is TGCAGTGCTAGGCTATTTCGTAGCGGGGGGGCCGGTATCAATGAGCAGTTCTCC. It codes for CSARLFRSGGAGINEQFS.

This clonotype was recorded at least ten times. The J gene is TRBJ2-1, the V gene TRBV5-5; D not certain. The CDR3 loop spans 12 amino acids. The ends were cut back, 2 bases at V and 7 bases at J, with 7 bases in the middle. Looked up from germline, CDR1 is SGHKS and CDR2 is YYEKEE (reference sequence). The CDR3 bases are TGTGCCAGCAGCTTTGATGTGAATGAGCAGTTCTTC. It codes for CASSFDVNEQFF.

This clonotype was counted a few times. J is TRBJ2-7 and V is TRBV7-2; TRBD1 is a possible D gene (6 bases). This CDR3 is 15 amino acids long. From germline, CDR1 is SGHTA and CDR2 FQGNSA. Trimming left V 5 bases short and J 2 bases short, with 16 bases between. CDR3 coding DNA: TGTGCCAGCAGCCCATCACTGGACAGAGCCTACGAGCAGTACTTC. Its protein product is CASSPSLDRAYEQYF.

This sequence joins TRBV20-1 and TRBJ1-6, with D tentatively TRBD1 (5 bases). The CDR3 length is 13 residues. Germline loops: CDR1 DFQATT, CDR2 SNEGSKA (reference sequence). The ends were cut back, 3 bases at V and 5 bases at J, with 8 bases in the middle. The CDR3 sequence is CSARGVDNSPLHF. The CDR3 nucleotides are TGCAGTGCTAGGGGGGTAGATAATTCACCCCTCCACTTT.

This clonotype was counted only a few times. This sequence joins TRBV20-1 and TRBJ1-1; 10 positions match TRBD1. The CDR3 runs 13 residues. V was pared by 3 bases and J by 5 bases, with 3 bases of the junction left unmatched. In germline, CDR1 is DFQATT, CDR2 SNEGSKA (reference sequence). The CDR3 loop is CSASMGQGTEAFF. CDR3 bases: TGCAGTGCTAGTATGGGACAGGGGACTGAAGCTTTCTTT.

This clonotype was seen a handful of times. The chain carries TRBV27 and TRBJ2-5; D not resolved. The CDR3 contains 13 residues. Germline lookup yields CDR1 MNHEY and CDR2 SMNVEV (reference sequence). The V and J ends lost 5 bases and 7 bases respectively, with 14 bases between them. CDR3 loop: CASSPTPPRTQYF. The CDR3 DNA reads TGTGCCAGCAGTCCTACGCCCCCCAGGACCCAGTACTTC.

This clonotype occurred a few times. The chain employs TRBV7-8 and TRBJ1-5; D ambiguous. The CDR3 has 13 residues. Germline V gives CDR1 SGHVS, CDR2 FQNEAQ. Trimming pared 5 bases from V and 8 bases from J, leaving 13 bases between. CDR3 region: CASSRVLGEPQHF. CDR3 bases: TGTGCCAGCAGCCGGGTTCTGGGAGAGCCCCAGCATTTT.

The V gene is TRBV18, the J gene TRBJ1-1; 8 bases fit TRBD1. V lost 6 bases to trimming and J lost 4 bases; unmatched junction nucleotides: 10. The germline CDR1 and CDR2 sequences are KGHSH and LQKENI. CDR3 size: 15 residues. The DNA for the CDR3 is TGTGCCAGCTCGCGCCCAGGGGGCGTGGGCACTGAAGCTTTCTTT. This codes for CASSRPGGVGTEAFF.

On this clonotype: This clone may be a read error of a much larger clone one base away. The V call is TRBV7-9, the J call TRBJ2-3, with a weak D call TRBD1 (6 bases). V shed 2 bases and J shed 2 bases, with 14 bases lying between them. This CDR3 has 16 residues. Germline lookup yields CDR1 SEHNR and CDR2 FQNEAQ (reference sequence). CDR3 nucleotides: TGTGCCAGCAGCTTATCACCAGGGGCCTACACAGATACGCAGTATTTT. This codes for CASSLSPGAYTDTQYF.